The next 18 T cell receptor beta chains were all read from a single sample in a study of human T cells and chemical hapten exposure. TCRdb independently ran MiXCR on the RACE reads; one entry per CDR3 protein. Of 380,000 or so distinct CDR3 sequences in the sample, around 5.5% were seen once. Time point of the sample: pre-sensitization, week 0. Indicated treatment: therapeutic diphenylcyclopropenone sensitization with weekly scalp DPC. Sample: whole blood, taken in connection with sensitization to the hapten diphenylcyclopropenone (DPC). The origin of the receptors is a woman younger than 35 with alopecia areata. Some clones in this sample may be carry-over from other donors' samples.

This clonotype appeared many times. The CDR3: CASASPLARGGPQYF. The CDR3 bases are TGTGCCAGCGCCAGCCCTCTTGCTAGAGGAGGTCCGCAGTATTTT. The chain links TRBV6-2 or TRBV6-3 to TRBJ2-3, with TRBD2 as a possible D gene (5 bases). The germline CDR1 and CDR2 sequences are MNHEY and SVGEGT. Trimming cost V 8 bases and J 10 bases, with 25 bases left between them. The CDR3 runs 15 residues.

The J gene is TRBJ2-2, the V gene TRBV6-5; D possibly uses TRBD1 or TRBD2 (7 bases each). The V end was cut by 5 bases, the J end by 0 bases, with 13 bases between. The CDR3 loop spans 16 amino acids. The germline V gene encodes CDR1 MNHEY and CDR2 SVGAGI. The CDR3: CASSREGAANTGELFF. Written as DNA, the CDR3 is TGTGCCAGCAGTAGGGAGGGGGCAGCGAACACCGGGGAGCTGTTTTTT.

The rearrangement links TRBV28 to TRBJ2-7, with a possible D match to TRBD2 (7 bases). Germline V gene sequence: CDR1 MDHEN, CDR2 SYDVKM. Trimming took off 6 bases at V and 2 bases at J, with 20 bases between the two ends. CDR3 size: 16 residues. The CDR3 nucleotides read TGTGCCAGCAGAGACTCCGTCGGGGGGCTCACCTACGAGCAGTACTTC. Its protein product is CASRDSVGGLTYEQYF.

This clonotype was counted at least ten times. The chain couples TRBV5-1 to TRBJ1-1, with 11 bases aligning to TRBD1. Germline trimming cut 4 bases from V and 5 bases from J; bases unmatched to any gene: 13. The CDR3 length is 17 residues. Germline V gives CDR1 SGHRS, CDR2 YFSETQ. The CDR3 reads CASSPRTGGSRGTEAFF. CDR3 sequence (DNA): TGCGCCAGCAGCCCGAGGACAGGGGGCTCCCGGGGGACTGAAGCTTTCTTT.

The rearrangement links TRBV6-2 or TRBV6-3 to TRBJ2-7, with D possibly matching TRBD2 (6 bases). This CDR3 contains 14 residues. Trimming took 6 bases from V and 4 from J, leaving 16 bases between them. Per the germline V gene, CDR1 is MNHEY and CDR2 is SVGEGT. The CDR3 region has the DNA TGTGCCAGCAGCCCCGGCCGGGGGAGATACGAGCAGTACTTC. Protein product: CASSPGRGRYEQYF.

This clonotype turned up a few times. This chain's CDR3 is CASSLAKGAGGSPLHF. The CDR3 DNA follows: TGTGCCAGCAGCTTAGCGAAAGGGGCGGGGGGCTCACCCCTCCACTTT. The chain carries TRBV7-2 and TRBJ1-6, with a tentative D call TRBD1 (6 bases). The CDR3 totals 16 residues. V lost 0 bases and J 10 bases, leaving 16 bases between the germline ends. CDR1 and CDR2 from the germline V gene are SGHTA and FQGNSA. Full variable domain (outside the CDR3, taken from reference TRBV7-2 and TRBJ1-6): GAGVSQSPSNKVTEKGKDVELRCDPISGHTALYWYRQSLGQGLEFLIYFQGNSAPDKSGLPSDRFSAERTGGSVSTLTIQRTQQEDSAVYLCASSLAKGAGGSPLHFGNGTRLTVT.

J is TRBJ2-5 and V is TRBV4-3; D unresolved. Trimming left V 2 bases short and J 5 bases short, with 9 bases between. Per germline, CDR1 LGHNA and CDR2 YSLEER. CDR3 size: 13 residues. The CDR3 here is CASSQYSAETQYF. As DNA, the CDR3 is TGCGCCAGCAGCCAATACTCGGCTGAGACCCAGTACTTC.

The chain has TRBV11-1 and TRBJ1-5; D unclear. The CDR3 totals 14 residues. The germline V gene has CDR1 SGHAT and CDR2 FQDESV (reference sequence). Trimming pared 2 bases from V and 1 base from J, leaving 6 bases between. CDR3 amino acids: CASSLNRSNQPQHF. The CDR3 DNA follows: TGTGCCAGCAGCTTAAATAGGAGCAATCAGCCCCAGCATTTT.

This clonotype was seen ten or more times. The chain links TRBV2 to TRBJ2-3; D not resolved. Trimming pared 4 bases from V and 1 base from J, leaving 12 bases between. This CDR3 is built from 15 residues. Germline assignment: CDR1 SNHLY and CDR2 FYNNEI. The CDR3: CASSVQRPGTDTQYF. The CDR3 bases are TGTGCCAGCAGTGTCCAGCGACCCGGCACAGATACGCAGTATTTT.

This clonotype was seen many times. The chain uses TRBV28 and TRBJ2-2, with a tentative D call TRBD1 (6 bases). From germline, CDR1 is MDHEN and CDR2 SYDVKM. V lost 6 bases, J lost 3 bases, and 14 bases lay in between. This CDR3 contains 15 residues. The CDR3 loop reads CASSWTVEDTGELFF. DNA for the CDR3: TGTGCCAGCAGCTGGACAGTGGAGGACACCGGGGAGCTGTTTTTT.

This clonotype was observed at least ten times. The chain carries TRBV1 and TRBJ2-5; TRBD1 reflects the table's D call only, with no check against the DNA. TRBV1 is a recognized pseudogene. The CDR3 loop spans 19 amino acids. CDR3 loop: CTSSRSYRDRGLFLVTQYF. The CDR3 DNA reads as TGCACCAGCAGCCGAAGCTACCGGGACAGGGGGCTATTCTTAGTGACCCAGTACTTC.

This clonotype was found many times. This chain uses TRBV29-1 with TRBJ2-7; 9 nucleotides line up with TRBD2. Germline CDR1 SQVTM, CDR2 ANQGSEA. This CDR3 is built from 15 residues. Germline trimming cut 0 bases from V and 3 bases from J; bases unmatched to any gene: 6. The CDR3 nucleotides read TGCAGCGTTGAAGATGGGGCTAGCGGGGACTACGAGCAGTACTTC. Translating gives CSVEDGASGDYEQYF.

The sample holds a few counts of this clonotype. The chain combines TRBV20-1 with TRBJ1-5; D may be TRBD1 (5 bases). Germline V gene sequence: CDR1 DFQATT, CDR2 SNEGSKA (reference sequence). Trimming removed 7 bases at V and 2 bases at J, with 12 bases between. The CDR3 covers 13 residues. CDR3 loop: CSVGAEGNQPQHF. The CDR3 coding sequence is TGCAGTGTAGGGGCCGAGGGCAATCAGCCCCAGCATTTT.

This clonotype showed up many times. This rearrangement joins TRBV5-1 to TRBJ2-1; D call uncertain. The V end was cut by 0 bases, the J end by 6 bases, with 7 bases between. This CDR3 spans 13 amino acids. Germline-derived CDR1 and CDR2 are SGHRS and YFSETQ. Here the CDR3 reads CASSLASSNEQFF. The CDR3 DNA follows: TGCGCCAGCAGCTTGGCCTCCAGCAATGAGCAGTTCTTC. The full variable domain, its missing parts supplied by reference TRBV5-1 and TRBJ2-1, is KAGVTQTPRYLIKTRGQQVTLSCSPISGHRSVSWYQQTPGQGLQFLFEYFSETQRNKGNFPGRFSGRQFSNSRSEMNVSTLELGDSALYLCASSLASSNEQFFGPGTRLTVL.

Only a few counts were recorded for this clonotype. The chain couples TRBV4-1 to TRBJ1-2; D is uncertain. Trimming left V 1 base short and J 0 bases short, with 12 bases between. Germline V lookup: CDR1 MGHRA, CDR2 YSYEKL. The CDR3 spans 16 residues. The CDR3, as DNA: TGCGCCAGCAGCCAAGGCCAGGCGCCCTCTAACTATGGCTACACCTTC. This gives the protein CASSQGQAPSNYGYTF.

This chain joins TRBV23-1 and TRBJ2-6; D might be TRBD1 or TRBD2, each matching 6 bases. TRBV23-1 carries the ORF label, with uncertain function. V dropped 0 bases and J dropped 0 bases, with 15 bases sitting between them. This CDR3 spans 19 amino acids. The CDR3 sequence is CASSQSEGGLISGANVLTF. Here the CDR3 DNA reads TGCGCCAGCAGTCAATCGGAGGGGGGCCTCATCTCTGGGGCCAACGTCCTGACTTTC.

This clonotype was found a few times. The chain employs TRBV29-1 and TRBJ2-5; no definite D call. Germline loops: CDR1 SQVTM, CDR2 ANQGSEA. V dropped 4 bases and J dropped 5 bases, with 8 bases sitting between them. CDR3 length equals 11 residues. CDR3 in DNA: TGCAGCGTTGCACTTTCGGAGACCCAGTACTTC. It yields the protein CSVALSETQYF.

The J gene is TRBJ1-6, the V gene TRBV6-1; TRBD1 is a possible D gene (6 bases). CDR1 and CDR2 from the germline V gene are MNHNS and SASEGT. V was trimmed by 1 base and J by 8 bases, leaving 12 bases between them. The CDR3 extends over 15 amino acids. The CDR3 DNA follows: TGTGCCAGCAGTGAAGTCTTCCAGGGGTATTCACCCCTCCACTTT. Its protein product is CASSEVFQGYSPLHF.